Sequencing of this T cell receptor (beta chain) was carried out in a study of beta chain features in type 1 diabetes. Study overall: Over all samples combined, some 99,000,000 sorted cells were examined.

At least ten counts were recorded for this clone. Its antigen is unidentified. This CDR3 comprises 15 residues. V was trimmed by 6 bases and J by 7 bases, leaving 21 bases between them. CDR1 is MNHEY and CDR2 is SMNVEV in the germline V gene (reference sequence). Every isolated RNA sample was fully reverse transcribed, so sequencing captured expressed TCRB transcripts. Assay: immunoSEQ multiplex PCR; the TCRdb copy retains only in-frame clones and omits some. Among some 270,000 clones, under 8.5% were seen once, and the ten largest hold more than 0.8%. Findings of the study overall: Any role of HLA type in TCRB rearrangement remained unresolved here. Although PCR might favor shorter templates, it would do so equally in patients and controls.

By way of CD45RO/CCR7/CD25/CD127/CD95/CD27, the CD4+ regulatory, stem cell-like memory, central memory and naive cells were sorted. This TCR came from a young woman in good health. The rearrangement joins TRBV27 to TRBJ2-5; tentative D call: TRBD1 (6 bases). Sequenced material: central memory CD4+ T cells from blood. CDR3 in DNA: TGTGCCAGCAGAAGAGAAGGGACACCTACGGGGACCCAGTACTTC. Translation: CASRREGTPTGTQYF.